This paragraph reports one TCR beta chain. Its antigen remains unknown. The CDR3 runs to 13 residues. Germline assignment: CDR1 LNHNV and CDR2 YYDKDF (reference sequence). V was clipped by 5 bases and J by 5 bases, with 9 bases between them. Produced via immunoSEQ multiplex PCR; TCRdb's table is partial and in-frame only. The table records approximately 840,000 clones, roughly 96% of them present only once. These data originate in a study of shared clonotypes between healthy human individuals. Regarding the study as a whole: It was the non-shared clonotypes that had lower generation probabilities than clonotypes shared by all four donors.

CD45RO-negative, CCR7-selected cells formed the naive CD8 fraction, which excluded terminally differentiated effector memory CD45RA+ cells. Free of recent acute infections or vaccinations, the donors were healthy HIV-negative adults. The chain uses TRBV15 and TRBJ1-4; D remains ambiguous. This clonotype was obtained from a man younger than 40 in good health. Sequenced sample: naive CD8+ T cells sorted from blood. CDR3 region: CATSVSVNEKLFF. The CDR3 DNA reads TGTGCCACCAGCGTATCAGTGAATGAAAAACTGTTTTTT.